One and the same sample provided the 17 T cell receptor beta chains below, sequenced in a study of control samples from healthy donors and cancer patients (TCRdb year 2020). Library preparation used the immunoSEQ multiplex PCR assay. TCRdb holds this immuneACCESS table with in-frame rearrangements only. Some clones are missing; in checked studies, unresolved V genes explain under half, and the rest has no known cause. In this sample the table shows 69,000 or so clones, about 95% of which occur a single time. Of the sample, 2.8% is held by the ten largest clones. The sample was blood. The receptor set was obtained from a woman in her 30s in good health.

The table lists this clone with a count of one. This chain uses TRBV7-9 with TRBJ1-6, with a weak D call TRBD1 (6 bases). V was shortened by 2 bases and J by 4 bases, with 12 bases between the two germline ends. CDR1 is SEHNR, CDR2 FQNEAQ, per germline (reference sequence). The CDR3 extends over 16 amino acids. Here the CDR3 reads CASSLSGADYNSPLHF. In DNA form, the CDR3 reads TGTGCCAGCAGCTTATCGGGGGCGGATTATAATTCACCCCTCCACTTT.

The CDR3 coding sequence is TGTGCCTGGTCCACAGAGAGCAATCAGCCCCAGCATTTT. It translates to CAWSTESNQPQHF. The chain links TRBV30 to TRBJ1-5; no definite D call. This CDR3 is built from 13 residues. V lost 5 bases, J lost 1 base, and 9 bases lay in between. The germline V gene encodes CDR1 GTSNPN and CDR2 SVGIG (reference sequence).

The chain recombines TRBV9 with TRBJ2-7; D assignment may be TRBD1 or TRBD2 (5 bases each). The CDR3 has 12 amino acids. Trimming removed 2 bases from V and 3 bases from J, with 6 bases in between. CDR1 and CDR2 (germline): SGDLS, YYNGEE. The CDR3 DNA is TGTGCCAGCAGCGTGGGGGACTACGAGCAGTACTTC. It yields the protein CASSVGDYEQYF.

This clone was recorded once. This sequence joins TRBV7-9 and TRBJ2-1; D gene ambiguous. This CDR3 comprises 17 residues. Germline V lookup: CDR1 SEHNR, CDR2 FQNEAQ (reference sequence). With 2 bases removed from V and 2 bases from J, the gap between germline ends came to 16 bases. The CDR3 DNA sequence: TGTGCCAGCAGCTTAAATTATGACCTTGTAGCCTACAATGAGCAGTTCTTC. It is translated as CASSLNYDLVAYNEQFF.

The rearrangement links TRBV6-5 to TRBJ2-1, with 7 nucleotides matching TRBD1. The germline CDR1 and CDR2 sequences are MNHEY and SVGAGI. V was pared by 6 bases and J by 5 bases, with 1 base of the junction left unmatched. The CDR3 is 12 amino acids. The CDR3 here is CASRQGNNEQFF. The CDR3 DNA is TGTGCCAGCAGACAGGGGAACAATGAGCAGTTCTTC.

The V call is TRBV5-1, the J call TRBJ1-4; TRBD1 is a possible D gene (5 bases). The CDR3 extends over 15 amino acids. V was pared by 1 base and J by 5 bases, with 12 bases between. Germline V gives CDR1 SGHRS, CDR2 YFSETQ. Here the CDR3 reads CASSLYGTTNEKLFF. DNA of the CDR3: TGCGCCAGCAGCTTGTATGGGACTACGAATGAAAAACTGTTTTTT.

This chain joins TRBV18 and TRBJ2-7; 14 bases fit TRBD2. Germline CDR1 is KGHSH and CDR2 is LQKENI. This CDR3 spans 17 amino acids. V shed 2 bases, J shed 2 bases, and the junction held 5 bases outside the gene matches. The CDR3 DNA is TGTGCCAGCTCACCAGTCCCGACTAGCGGGGGGGCCTACGAGCAGTACTTC. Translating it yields CASSPVPTSGGAYEQYF. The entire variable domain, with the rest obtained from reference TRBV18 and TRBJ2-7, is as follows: NAGVMQNPRHLVRRRGQEARLRCSPMKGHSHVYWYRQLPEEGLKFMVYLQKENIIDESGMPKERFSAEFPKEGPSILRIQQVVRGDSAAYFCASSPVPTSGGAYEQYFGPGTRLTVT.

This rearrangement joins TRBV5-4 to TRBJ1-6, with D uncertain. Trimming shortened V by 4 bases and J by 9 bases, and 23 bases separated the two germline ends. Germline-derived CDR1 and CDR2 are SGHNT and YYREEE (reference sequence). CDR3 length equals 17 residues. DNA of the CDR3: TGTGCCAGCAGCACGAAACAGAACCCCATCTTAATTTCACCCCTCCACTTT. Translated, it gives CASSTKQNPILISPLHF.

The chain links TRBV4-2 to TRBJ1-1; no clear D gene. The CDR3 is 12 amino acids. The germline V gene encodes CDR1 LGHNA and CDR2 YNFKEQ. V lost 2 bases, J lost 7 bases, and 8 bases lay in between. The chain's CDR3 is CASSQREGEAFF. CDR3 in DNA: TGTGCCAGCAGCCAACGTGAGGGTGAAGCTTTCTTT.

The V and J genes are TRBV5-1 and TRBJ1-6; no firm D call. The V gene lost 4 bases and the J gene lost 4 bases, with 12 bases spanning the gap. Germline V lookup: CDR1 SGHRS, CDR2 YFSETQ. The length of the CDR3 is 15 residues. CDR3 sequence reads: CASSRSGEYNSPLHF. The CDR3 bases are TGCGCCAGCAGCCGGTCCGGGGAATATAATTCACCCCTCCACTTT.

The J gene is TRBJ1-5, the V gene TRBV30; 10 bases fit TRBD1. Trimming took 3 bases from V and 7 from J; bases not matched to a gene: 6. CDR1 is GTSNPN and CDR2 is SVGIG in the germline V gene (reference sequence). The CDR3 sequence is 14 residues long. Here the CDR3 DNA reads TGTGCCTGGAGGGGGACAGGGGCAGGGCAGCCCCAGCATTTT. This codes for CAWRGTGAGQPQHF.

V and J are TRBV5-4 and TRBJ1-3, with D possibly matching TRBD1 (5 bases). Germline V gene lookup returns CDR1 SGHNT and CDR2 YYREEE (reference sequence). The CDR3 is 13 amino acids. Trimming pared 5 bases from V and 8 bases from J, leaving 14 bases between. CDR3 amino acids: CASSPDSGYTIYF. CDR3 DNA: TGTGCCAGCAGTCCAGACAGCGGGTACACCATATATTTT.

CDR3 residues: CASSWELRTEAFF. The CDR3 region has the DNA TGTGCCAGCAGCTGGGAGCTGAGGACTGAAGCTTTCTTT. V gene TRBV7-2 combines with J gene TRBJ1-1; D unclear. The germline CDR1 and CDR2 sequences are SGHTA and FQGNSA. The CDR3 loop spans 13 amino acids. V shed 4 bases and J shed 5 bases, with 11 bases lying between them.

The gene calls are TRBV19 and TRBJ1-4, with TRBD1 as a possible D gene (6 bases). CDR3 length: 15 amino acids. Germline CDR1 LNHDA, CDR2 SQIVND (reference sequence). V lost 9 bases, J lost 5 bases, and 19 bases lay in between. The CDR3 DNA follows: TGTGCCAGCCGAAACAGGGTTTCTATAAATGAAAAACTGTTTTTT. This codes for CASRNRVSINEKLFF.

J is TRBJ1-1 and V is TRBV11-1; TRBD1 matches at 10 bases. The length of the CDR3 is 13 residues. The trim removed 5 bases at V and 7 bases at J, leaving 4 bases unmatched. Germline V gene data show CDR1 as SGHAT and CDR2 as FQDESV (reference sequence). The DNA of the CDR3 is TGTGCCAGCAGCGGGGACAGGGGAAATGAAGCTTTCTTT. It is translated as CASSGDRGNEAFF.

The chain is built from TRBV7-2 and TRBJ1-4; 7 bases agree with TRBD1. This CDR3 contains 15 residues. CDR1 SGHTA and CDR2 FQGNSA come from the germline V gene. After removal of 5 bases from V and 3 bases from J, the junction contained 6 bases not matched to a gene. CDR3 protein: CASSHNRGANEKLFF. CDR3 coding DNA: TGTGCCAGCAGCCATAACAGGGGAGCTAATGAAAAACTGTTTTTT.

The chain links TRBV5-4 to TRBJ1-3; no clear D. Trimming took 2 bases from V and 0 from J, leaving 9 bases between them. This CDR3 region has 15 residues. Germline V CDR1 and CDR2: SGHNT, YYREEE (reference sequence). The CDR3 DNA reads TGTGCCAGCAGCTTAATGACGGACTCTGGAAACACCATATATTTT. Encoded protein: CASSLMTDSGNTIYF.